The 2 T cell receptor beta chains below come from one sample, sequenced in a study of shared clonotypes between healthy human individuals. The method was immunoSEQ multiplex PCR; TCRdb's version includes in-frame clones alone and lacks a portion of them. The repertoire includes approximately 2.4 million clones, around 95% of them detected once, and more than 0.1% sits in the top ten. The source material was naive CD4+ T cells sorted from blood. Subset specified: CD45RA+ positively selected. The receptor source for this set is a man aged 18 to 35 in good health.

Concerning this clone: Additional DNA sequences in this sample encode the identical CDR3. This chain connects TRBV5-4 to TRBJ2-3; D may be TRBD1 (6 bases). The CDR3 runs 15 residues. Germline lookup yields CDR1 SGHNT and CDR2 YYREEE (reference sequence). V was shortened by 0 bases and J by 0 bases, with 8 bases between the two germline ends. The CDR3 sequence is CASSLGGQSTDTQYF. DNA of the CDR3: TGTGCCAGCAGCTTGGGAGGACAGAGCACAGATACGCAGTATTTT.

The CDR3 is CAISESTPGVNQPQHF. The DNA of the CDR3 is TGTGCCATCAGTGAGTCAACTCCGGGGGTCAATCAGCCCCAGCATTTT. V is TRBV10-3 and J is TRBJ1-5, with a possible D match to TRBD1 (5 bases). Trimming stripped 0 bases from V and 3 bases from J, with 12 bases between. Germline V gene data show CDR1 as ENHRY and CDR2 as SYGVKD. This CDR3 has 16 residues.